The present T cell receptor beta chain was sequenced within a study of breast tumors, draining lymph nodes, adjacent tissues. Study-level results: Compared with lymph nodes, tumors were less diverse; compared with nontumor tissue, more. The lymph node origin of tumor T cells was framed as consistent with a hypothesis, not demonstrated. Luminal-like breast cancer showed significantly higher tumor–nontumor repertoire similarity than basal-like.

Axillary draining lymph nodes of breast cancer patients supplied the node samples. This clonotype was seen repeatedly, ten times or more. No antigen is known for it. TCRdb used MiXCR to reprocess the multiplex PCR reads, holding one entry per CDR3 protein. The data show approximately 150,000 distinct CDR3 sequences, 30% to 35% seen once. The sequence derives from a female donor with breast cancer. Some clones in this sample may be carry-over from other donors' samples. Sequenced: axillary lymph node tissue.

The chain's CDR3 is CSVQGTDYGYTF. CDR3 nucleotide sequence: TGCAGCGTTCAGGGTACAGACTATGGCTACACCTTC. V and J are TRBV29-1 and TRBJ1-2; a possible D gene is TRBD1 (5 bases). CDR3 size: 12 residues. The V end lost 5 bases, the J end lost 3 bases, and 10 bases lay between the germline ends. Germline V CDR1 and CDR2: SQVTM, ANQGSEA.